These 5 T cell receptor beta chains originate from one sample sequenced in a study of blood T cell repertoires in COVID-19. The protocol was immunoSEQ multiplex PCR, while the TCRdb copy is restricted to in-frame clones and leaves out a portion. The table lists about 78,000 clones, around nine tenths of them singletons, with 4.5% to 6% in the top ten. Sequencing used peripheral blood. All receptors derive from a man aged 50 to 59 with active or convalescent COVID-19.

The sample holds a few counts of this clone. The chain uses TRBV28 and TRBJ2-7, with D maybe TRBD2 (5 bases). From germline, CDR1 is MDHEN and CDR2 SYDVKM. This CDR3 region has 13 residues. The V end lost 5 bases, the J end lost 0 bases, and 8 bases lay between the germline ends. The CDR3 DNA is TGTGCCAGCAGTCCTCGGGACTCCTACGAGCAGTACTTC. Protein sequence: CASSPRDSYEQYF.

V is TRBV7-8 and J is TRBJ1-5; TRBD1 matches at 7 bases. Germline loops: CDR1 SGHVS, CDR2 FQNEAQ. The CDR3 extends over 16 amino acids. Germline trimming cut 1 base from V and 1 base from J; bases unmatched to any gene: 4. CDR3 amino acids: CASSLGYRGSNQPQHF. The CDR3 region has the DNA TGTGCCAGCAGCTTAGGGTACAGGGGAAGCAATCAGCCCCAGCATTTT.

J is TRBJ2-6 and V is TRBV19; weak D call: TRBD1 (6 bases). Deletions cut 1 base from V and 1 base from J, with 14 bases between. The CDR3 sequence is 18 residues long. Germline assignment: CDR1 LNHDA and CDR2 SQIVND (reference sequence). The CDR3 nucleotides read TGTGCCAGTAGTATAGTTCCAGGGGCAGCTTCTGGGGCCAACGTCCTGACTTTC. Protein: CASSIVPGAASGANVLTF.

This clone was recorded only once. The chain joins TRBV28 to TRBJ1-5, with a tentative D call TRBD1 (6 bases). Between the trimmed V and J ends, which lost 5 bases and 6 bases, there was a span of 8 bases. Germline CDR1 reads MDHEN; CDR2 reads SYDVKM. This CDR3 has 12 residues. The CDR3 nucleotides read TGTGCCAGCAGTGTACAGGGTCAGCCCCAGCATTTT. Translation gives CASSVQGQPQHF.

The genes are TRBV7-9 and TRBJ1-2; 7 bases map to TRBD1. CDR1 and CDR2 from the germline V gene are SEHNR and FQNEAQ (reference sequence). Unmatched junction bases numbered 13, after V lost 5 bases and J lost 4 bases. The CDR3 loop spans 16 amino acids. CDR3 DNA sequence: TGTGCCAGCAGCCCTGGAGGAGGGGGCGCAGCCTATGGCTACACCTTC. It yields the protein CASSPGGGGAAYGYTF. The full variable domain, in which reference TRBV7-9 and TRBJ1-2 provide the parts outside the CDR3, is DTGVSQNPRHKITKRGQNVTFRCDPISEHNRLYWYRQTLGQGPEFLTYFQNEAQLEKSRLLSDRFSAERPKGSFSTLEIQRTEQGDSAMYLCASSPGGGGAAYGYTFGSGTRLTVV.